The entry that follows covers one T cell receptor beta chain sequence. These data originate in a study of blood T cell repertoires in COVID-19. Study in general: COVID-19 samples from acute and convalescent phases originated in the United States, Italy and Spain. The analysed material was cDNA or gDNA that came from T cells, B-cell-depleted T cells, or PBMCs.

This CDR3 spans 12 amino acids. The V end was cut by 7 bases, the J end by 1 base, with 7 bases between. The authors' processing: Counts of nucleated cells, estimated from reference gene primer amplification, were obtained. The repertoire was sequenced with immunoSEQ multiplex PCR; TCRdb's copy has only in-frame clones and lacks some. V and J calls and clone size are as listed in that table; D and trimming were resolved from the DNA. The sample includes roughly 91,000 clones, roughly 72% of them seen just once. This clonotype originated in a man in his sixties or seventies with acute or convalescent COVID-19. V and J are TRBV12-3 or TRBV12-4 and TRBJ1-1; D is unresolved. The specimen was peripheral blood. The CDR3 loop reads CASTGGNTEAFF. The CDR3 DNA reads TGTGCCAGCACAGGAGGGAACACTGAAGCTTTCTTT.